This is a list of T cell receptor beta chains from one sample in a study of T and B cells in COVID-19 patients. TCRdb re-called the multiplex PCR reads through MiXCR, storing one row per CDR3 protein. The data contain around 25,000 distinct CDR3 sequences, 32% of them singletons. The sequenced sample consisted of blood. All receptors derive from a human donor who had recovered from COVID-19. Both conserved end residues are part of each CDR3. The D gene is left open where the match is weak. Some rows mark clone size as missing; the rest say once, few, many or name a class of expanded clone.

>TRBV11-1|.|.|14
CASSLEGLAYEQYF
>TRBV19|.|few|13
CASSMGAVAEAFF
>TRBV27|.|few|13
CASSLVQMGGYTF
>TRBV15|.|many|13
CATSRGPNNEQFF
>TRBV6-5|.|.|14
CASSRGPNTGELFF
>TRBV29-1|.|medium-sized|14
CSVEVSPETYEQYF
>TRBV6-2/TRBV6-3|.|many|13
CASTTARWETQYF
>TRBV6-1|.|few|16
CASSAIGGVTNYGYTF
>TRBV19|.|many|14
CASNTGENTGELFF
>TRBV7-9|TRBD1|.|17
CASSLLGTGRLRGTQYF
>TRBV15|.|.|14
CATSRDRGAYGYTF
>TRBV20-1|.|.|15
CSASRDSASYNEQFF
>TRBV27|TRBD1|few|13
CASWTGVESEQYF
>TRBV5-5|TRBD1|.|16
CASSLAAGTGSEKLFF
>TRBV29-1|TRBD2|medium-sized|17
CSVRTSGGVGSTDTQYF
>TRBV7-2|.|few|13
CASTGISGNTIYF
>TRBV6-2/TRBV6-3|.|few|15
CASSYGGTQAYEQYF
>TRBV6-5|TRBD1|.|16
CASSSDNGTDLGGYTF
>TRBV12-3/TRBV12-4|.|.|15
CASSSPAGAGTEAFF
>TRBV7-2|.|.|15
CASSLAGPSNTEAFF
>TRBV27|TRBD2|.|13
CASRRDYSYEQYF
>TRBV19|TRBD2|medium-sized|14
CASSTRLAGDTQYF
>TRBV6-5|TRBD1|few|17
CASSPRRKQGARGGYTF
>TRBV6-5|.|many|15
CASSYLPARSYEQYF
>TRBV6-5|TRBD2|.|16
CASSRRLAGMGETQYF
>TRBV4-2|TRBD2|.|17
CASSQGMATSGTNEQFF
>TRBV7-6|TRBD2|.|13
CASSIPGGETQYF
>TRBV6-2/TRBV6-3|TRBD2|few|14
CASSSGTSGSSEYF
>TRBV20-1|.|.|18
CSARTGFFGSSGANVLTF
>TRBV19|TRBD2|medium-sized|15
CASSPTSGGTDTQYF
>TRBV12-3/TRBV12-4|TRBD2|.|15
CASTLRGSGSPEQFF